This paragraph reports one TCR beta chain. The antigen remains undetermined. Assay used: immunoSEQ multiplex PCR; TCRdb lists only in-frame clones, some missing. The sample lists 130,000 or so clones, over 85% occurring once. This entry comes from a study of T cell responses to AZD1222 COVID-19 vaccine. Study results and caveats: The study identified only five to seven AZD1222 recipients as seropositive at baseline. Two AZD1222 administrations were followed by greater Spike-specific TCR breadth and depth. Nearly half of spike-specific TCRs reportedly go after variant regions that carry no mutations. Donors, mostly white British, included more females; clonal diversity was possibly underestimated.

Trimming cost V 3 bases and J 4 bases; bases outside gene matches: 7. CDR1 is SGDLS and CDR2 is YYNGEE in the germline V gene. There are 15 residues in the CDR3. This sample comprised peripheral blood, obtained on day 0 of MenACWY control vaccination. The TCR was taken from an adult in good health. This rearrangement joins TRBV9 to TRBJ2-3, with TRBD1 identical over 8 bases. The CDR3 DNA is TGTGCCAGCAGCGCAGGGGGCCGGTTTGCAGATACGCAGTATTTT. Amino acids: CASSAGGRFADTQYF.